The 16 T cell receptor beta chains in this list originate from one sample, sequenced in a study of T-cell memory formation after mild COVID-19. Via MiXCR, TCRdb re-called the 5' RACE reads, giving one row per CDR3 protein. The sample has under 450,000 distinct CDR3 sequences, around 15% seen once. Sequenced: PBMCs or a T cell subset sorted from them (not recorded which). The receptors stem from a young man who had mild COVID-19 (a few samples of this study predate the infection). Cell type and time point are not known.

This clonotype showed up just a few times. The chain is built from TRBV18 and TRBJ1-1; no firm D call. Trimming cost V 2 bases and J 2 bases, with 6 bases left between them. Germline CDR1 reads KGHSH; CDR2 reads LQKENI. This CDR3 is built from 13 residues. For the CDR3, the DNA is TGTGCCAGCTCACCATTGTCAAACACTGAAGCTTTCTTT. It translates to CASSPLSNTEAFF. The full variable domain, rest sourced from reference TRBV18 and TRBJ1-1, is NAGVMQNPRHLVRRRGQEARLRCSPMKGHSHVYWYRQLPEEGLKFMVYLQKENIIDESGMPKERFSAEFPKEGPSILRIQQVVRGDSAAYFCASSPLSNTEAFFGQGTRLTVV.

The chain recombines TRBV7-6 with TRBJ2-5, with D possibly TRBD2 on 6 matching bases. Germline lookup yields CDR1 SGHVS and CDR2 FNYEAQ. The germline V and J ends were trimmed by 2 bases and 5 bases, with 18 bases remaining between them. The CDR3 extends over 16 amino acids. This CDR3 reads CASSLNIQAGGETQYF. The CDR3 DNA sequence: TGTGCCAGCAGCTTAAACATACAGGCCGGAGGGGAGACCCAGTACTTC.

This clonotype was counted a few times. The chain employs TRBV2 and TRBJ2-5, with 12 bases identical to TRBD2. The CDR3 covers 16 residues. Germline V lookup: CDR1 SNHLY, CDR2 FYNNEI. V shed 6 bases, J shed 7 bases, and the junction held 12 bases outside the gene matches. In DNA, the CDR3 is TGTGCCAGCAGCCTCAGCGGACTAGCGGGGCTGGGGACCCAGTACTTC. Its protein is CASSLSGLAGLGTQYF.

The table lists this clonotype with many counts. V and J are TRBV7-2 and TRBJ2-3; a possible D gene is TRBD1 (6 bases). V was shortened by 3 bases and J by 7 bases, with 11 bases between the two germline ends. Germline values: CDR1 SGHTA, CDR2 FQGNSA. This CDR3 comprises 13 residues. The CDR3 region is CASSLVGANTQYF. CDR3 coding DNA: TGTGCCAGCAGCTTGGTGGGGGCAAATACGCAGTATTTT.

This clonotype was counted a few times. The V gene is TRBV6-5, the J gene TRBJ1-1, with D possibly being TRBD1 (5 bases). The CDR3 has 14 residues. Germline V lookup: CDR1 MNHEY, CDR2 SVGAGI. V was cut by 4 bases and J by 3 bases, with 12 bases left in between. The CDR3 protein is CASSSRVVYTEAFF. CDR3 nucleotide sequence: TGTGCCAGCAGTTCCAGGGTCGTCTACACTGAAGCTTTCTTT.

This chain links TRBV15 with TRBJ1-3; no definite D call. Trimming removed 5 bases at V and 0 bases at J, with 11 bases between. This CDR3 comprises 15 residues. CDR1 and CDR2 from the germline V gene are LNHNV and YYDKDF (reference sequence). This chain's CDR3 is CATSFTVNSGNTIYF. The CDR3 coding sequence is TGTGCCACCAGCTTCACAGTCAACTCTGGAAACACCATATATTTT.

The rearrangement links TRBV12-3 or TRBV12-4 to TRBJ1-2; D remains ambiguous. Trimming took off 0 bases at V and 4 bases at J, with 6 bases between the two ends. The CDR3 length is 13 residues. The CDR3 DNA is TGTGCCAGCAGTTTAGCGAACGGCTATGGCTACACCTTC. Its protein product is CASSLANGYGYTF.

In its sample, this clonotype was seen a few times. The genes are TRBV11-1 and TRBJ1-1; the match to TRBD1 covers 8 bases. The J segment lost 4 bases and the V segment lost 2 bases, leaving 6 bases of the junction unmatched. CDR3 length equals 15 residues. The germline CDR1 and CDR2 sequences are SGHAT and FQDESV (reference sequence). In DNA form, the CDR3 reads TGTGCCAGCAGCTTAACCGACAGGGGAGGCACTGAAGCTTTCTTT. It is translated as CASSLTDRGGTEAFF.

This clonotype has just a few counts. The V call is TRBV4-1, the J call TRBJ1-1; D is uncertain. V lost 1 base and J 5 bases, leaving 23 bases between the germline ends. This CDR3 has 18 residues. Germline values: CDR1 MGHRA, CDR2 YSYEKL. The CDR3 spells CASSQVSGWGALETEAFF. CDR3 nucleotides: TGCGCCAGCAGCCAAGTTAGTGGGTGGGGAGCCCTTGAGACTGAAGCTTTCTTT.

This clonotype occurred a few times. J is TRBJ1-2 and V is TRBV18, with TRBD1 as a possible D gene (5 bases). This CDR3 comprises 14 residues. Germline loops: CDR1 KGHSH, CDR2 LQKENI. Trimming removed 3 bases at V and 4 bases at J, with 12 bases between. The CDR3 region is CASSPGQPRYGYTF. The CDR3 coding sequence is TGTGCCAGCTCACCGGGGCAGCCACGCTATGGCTACACCTTC.

For the CDR3, the DNA is TGCAGTGCTCGTCCGGGACTAGGGGGCTACACCTTC. The encoded protein is CSARPGLGGYTF. The chain has TRBV20-1 and TRBJ1-2; TRBD1 might be the D (5 bases). Germline V gene sequence: CDR1 DFQATT, CDR2 SNEGSKA (reference sequence). The CDR3 spans 12 residues. The ends were cut back, 5 bases at V and 8 bases at J, with 15 bases in the middle.

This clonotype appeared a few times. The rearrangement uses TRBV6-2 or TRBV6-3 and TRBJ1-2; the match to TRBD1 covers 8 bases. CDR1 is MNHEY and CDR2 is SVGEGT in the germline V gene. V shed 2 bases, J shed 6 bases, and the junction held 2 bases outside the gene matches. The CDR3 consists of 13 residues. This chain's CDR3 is CASSYQGANGYTF. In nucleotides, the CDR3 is TGTGCCAGCAGTTACCAGGGGGCGAATGGCTACACCTTC.

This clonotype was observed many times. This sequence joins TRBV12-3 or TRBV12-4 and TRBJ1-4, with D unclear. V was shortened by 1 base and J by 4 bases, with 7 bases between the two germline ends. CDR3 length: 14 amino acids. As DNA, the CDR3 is TGTGCCAGCAGTTTAGGGACGTTTAATGAAAAACTGTTTTTT. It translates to CASSLGTFNEKLFF.

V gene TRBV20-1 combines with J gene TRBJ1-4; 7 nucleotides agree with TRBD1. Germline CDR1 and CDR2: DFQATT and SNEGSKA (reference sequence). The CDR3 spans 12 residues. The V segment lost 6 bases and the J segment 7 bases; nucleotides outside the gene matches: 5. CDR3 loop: CSADREGEKLFF. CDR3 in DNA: TGCAGTGCCGACAGGGAGGGTGAAAAACTGTTTTTT.

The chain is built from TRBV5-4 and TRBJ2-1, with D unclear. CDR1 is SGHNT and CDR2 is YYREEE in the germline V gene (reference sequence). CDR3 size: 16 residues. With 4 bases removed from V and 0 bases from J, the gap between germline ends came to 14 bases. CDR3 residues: CASSAKPLSSYNEQFF. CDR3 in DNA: TGTGCCAGCAGCGCAAAGCCCCTCAGCTCCTACAATGAGCAGTTCTTC. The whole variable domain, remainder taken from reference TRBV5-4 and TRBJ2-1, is ETGVTQSPTHLIKTRGQQVTLRCSSQSGHNTVSWYQQALGQGPQFIFQYYREEENGRGNFPPRFSGLQFPNYSSELNVNALELDDSALYLCASSAKPLSSYNEQFFGPGTRLTVL.

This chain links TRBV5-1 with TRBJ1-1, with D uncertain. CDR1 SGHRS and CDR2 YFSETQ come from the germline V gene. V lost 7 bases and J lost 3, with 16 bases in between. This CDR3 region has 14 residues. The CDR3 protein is CASGRRRPDTEAFF. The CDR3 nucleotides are TGCGCCAGCGGACGCAGGCGGCCGGACACTGAAGCTTTCTTT.